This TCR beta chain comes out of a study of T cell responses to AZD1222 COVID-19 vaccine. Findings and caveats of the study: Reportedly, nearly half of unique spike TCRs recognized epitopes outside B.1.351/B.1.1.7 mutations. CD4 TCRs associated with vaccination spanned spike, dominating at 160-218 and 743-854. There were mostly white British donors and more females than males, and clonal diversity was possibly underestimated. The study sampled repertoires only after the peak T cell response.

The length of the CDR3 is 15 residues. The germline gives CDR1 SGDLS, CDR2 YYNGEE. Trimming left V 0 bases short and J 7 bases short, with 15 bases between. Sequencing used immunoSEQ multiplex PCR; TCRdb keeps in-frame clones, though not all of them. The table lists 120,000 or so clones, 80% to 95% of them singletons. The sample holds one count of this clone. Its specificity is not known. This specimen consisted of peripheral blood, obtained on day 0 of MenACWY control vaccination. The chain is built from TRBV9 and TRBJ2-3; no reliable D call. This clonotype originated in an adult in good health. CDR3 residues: CASSVGGSEPHTQYF. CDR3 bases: TGTGCCAGCAGCGTAGGTGGGTCGGAGCCCCATACGCAGTATTTT.